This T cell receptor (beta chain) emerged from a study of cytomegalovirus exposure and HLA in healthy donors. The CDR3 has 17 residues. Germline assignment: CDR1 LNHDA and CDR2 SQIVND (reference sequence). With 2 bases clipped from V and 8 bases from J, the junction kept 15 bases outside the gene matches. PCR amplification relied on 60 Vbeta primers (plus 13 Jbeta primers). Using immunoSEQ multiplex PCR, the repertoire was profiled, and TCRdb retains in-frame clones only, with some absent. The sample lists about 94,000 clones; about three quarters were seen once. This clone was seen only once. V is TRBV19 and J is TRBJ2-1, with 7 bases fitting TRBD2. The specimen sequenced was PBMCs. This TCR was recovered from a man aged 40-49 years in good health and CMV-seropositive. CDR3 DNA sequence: TGTGCCAGTAGTATAAGCCGGGTCGGCGGGAGAACCCATGAGCAGTTCTTC. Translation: CASSISRVGGRTHEQFF.